This is a list of T cell receptor beta chains from one sample in a study of blood T cell repertoires in COVID-19. Repertoires were generated with immunoSEQ multiplex PCR, while TCRdb's copy carries only in-frame clones and drops some. In the table there are 200,000 to 250,000 clones, around 82% of which are singletons. The sample was PBMCs or T cells enriched from blood (not recorded which). The receptors were gathered from a woman between 35 and 50 years old who had been exposed to COVID-19. Each CDR3 is given with its conserved first and last residue. D genes are given only for firm matches. Clone size, where shown, is once, few, many, or a class for clones that have expanded.

d_gene,abundance,v_gene,j_gene,CDR3aa,CDR3nt
-,-,TRBV4-2,TRBJ1-2,CASSQDPRLDINYGYTF,TGTGCCAGCAGCCAAGACCCACGATTGGACATAAACTATGGCTACACCTTC
TRBD1,-,TRBV7-3,TRBJ1-6,CASSLGQGSSPLHF,TGTGCCAGCAGCTTAGGACAGGGGAGTTCACCCCTCCACTTT
-,-,TRBV4-2,TRBJ1-4,CASSQEEVNEKLFF,TGTGCCAGCAGCCAAGAAGAGGTTAATGAAAAACTGTTTTTT
-,few,TRBV6-5,TRBJ1-1,CATAEGYTEAFF,TGTGCCACCGCAGAGGGATACACTGAAGCTTTCTTT
TRBD1,-,TRBV28,TRBJ2-2,CASSLTKQGTTNTGELFF,TGTGCCAGCAGCCTAACCAAACAGGGGACCACGAACACCGGGGAGCTGTTTTTT
TRBD1,once,TRBV7-2,TRBJ2-7,CASSSRQGGYEQYF,TGTGCCAGCAGCTCCAGACAGGGTGGCTACGAGCAGTACTTC
-,-,TRBV27,TRBJ2-2,CASSLWGANTGELFF,TGTGCCAGCAGTTTGTGGGGGGCGAACACCGGGGAGCTGTTTTTT
-,-,TRBV7-2,TRBJ1-1,CASSFNRVEAFF,TGTGCCAGCAGCTTTAACCGGGTGGAGGCTTTCTTT
-,-,TRBV12-3/TRBV12-4,TRBJ1-4,CASSPDSNEKLFF,TGTGCCAGCAGCCCAGACAGTAATGAAAAACTGTTTTTT
TRBD1,-,TRBV7-9,TRBJ2-2,CASRTSGGRPTGELFF,TGTGCCAGCAGGACCTCAGGGGGCAGACCAACCGGGGAGCTGTTTTTT
TRBD1,-,TRBV28,TRBJ1-2,CASSLFHPGQAPSGYTF,TGTGCCAGCAGTCTTTTTCATCCGGGACAGGCGCCTAGTGGCTACACCTTC
TRBD1,-,TRBV15,TRBJ1-5,CATSGEAGGNSQPQHF,TGTGCCACCAGCGGAGAGGCAGGGGGAAACTCACAGCCCCAGCATTTT
-,-,TRBV7-6,TRBJ2-5,CASSLVSGARGETQYF,TGTGCCAGCAGCTTAGTATCAGGGGCTAGGGGAGAGACCCAGTACTTC
-,-,TRBV7-9,TRBJ2-2,CASSLGQTGELLF,TGTGCCAGCAGCTTAGGGCAAACGGGGGAGCTGCTTTTT
TRBD2,-,TRBV4-1,TRBJ2-3,CASSQAIMLAGGTDTQYF,TGCGCCAGCAGCCAAGCCATTATGTTAGCGGGGGGCACAGATACGCAGTATTTT
-,-,TRBV28,TRBJ1-2,CASSSAGMGYGYTF,TGTGCCAGCAGTTCGGCAGGGATGGGCTATGGCTACACCTTC
-,-,TRBV7-9,TRBJ1-2,CASSPSGHDGYTF,TGTGCCAGCAGCCCATCCGGACACGATGGCTACACCTTC
TRBD2,once,TRBV7-8,TRBJ2-7,CASSQPSGGAPRDEQYF,TGTGCCAGCAGCCAACCTAGCGGGGGGGCCCCAAGGGACGAGCAGTACTTC
TRBD1,-,TRBV5-5,TRBJ1-1,CASSLGQGWRTEAFF,TGTGCCAGCAGCTTGGGACAGGGGTGGAGAACTGAAGCTTTCTTT
TRBD2,-,TRBV3-1/TRBV3-2,TRBJ2-5,CASSLSRFSGGRTQYF,TGTGCCAGCAGCCTATCACGTTTTAGCGGGGGGCGGACCCAGTACTTC
-,-,TRBV3-1/TRBV3-2,TRBJ2-1,CASAEGHYYNEQFF,TGTGCCAGCGCAGAGGGACACTACTACAATGAGCAGTTCTTC
TRBD2,once,TRBV5-8,TRBJ2-3,CASSVAGDSDTQYF,TGTGCCAGCAGCGTGGCGGGGGATTCCGATACGCAGTATTTT
-,few,TRBV5-1,TRBJ2-3,CASRGGIDTQYF,TGCGCCAGCCGTGGGGGGATAGATACGCAGTATTTT
-,-,TRBV5-1,TRBJ1-2,CASSHPVKTEAGYTF,TGCGCCAGCAGCCACCCCGTGAAAACTGAGGCTGGCTACACCTTC